This T cell receptor beta chain is drawn from a study of immune cell composition in non-small cell lung cancer. Study-level background: Lung adenocarcinoma or squamous carcinoma made up most tumours. General study results and limits: Squamous carcinomas (roughly 80%) more often had tumour-associated clones >0.5% than adenocarcinomas (33%). Tumour TCR-beta clonality showed no significant link to smoking pack-years. Adenocarcinomas with higher top tumour-associated clone frequency had more reactive TILs.

Clones were sequenced by immunoSEQ multiplex PCR, and TCRdb holds only the in-frame ones, with some missing. The table lists about 5,900 clones, around nine tenths of them singletons, with approximately 5.9% in the top ten. Normal lung was taken at the farthest possible site, at least 3 cm from tumour. The CDR3 totals 13 residues. V lost 2 bases, J lost 5 bases, and 12 bases lay in between. Looked up from germline, CDR1 is GTSNPN and CDR2 is SVGIG (reference sequence). Concerning this clone itself: Its target is not known.

This rearrangement joins TRBV30 to TRBJ1-2; D is unresolved. Sequencing used non-adjacent lung tissue. This clonotype originated in a human donor with non-small cell lung cancer. The CDR3 protein is CAWSSLQTYGYTF. The CDR3 region has the DNA TGTGCCTGGAGTAGCCTCCAGACTTATGGCTACACCTTC.